This T cell receptor (beta chain) was documented in a study of T-cell memory formation after mild COVID-19. Findings of the study overall: Contracting clones, day 15 to 85, had balanced CD4/CD8, and later expanders favored CD4+. Some responding clones appeared in pre-infection memory, suggesting cross-reactive memory joined.

About this clonotype itself: Its antigen is not identified.

This CDR3 comprises 17 residues. V lost 6 bases, J lost 9 bases, and 22 bases stayed unmatched. Constant-segment primers served in 5'RACE that generated TCR alpha and TCR beta cDNA libraries bearing sample barcodes and UMIs. TCRdb recomputed calls from the 5' RACE reads with MiXCR, one row per CDR3 protein. The table records 10,000 to 15,000 distinct CDR3 sequences, 14% of them present only once. Input material: PBMCs or a T cell subset sorted from them (not recorded which). The source is a man between 18 and 35 years old who had mild COVID-19 (a few samples of this study predate the infection). Cell type and time point are not known. The chain couples TRBV12-3 or TRBV12-4 to TRBJ2-7, with 8 nucleotides matching TRBD1. In DNA, the CDR3 is TGTGCCAGCAGGCCGACCGGGACAGGACTCTCTGTGGGGTGGCAGTACTTC. This sequence encodes CASRPTGTGLSVGWQYF.